A selection of T cell receptor beta chains follows, all from one sample in a study of blood T cell repertoires in COVID-19. Clones were read by immunoSEQ multiplex PCR, and TCRdb kept only the in-frame ones, dropping some. Of over 200,000 clones listed, about 90% were seen once; the top ten hold roughly 3.7%. What was sequenced was PBMCs or T cells enriched from blood (not recorded which). Receptors originate from a woman under 40 who had been exposed to COVID-19. The conserved cysteine and the conserved F or W are not part of the CDR3 here. The order of the fields is J gene, V gene, CDR3 protein.

>TRBJ2-7|TRBV5-1
ASSLRTGEGSYEQY
>TRBJ2-7|TRBV19
ASSMGGQDEQY
>TRBJ2-5|TRBV6-1
ASSEFTSGTTETQY
>TRBJ2-5|TRBV12-3/TRBV12-4
ASREQGYETQY
>TRBJ2-3|TRBV5-4
ASSLGTRSTDTQY
>TRBJ2-7|TRBV7-9
ASSRRDYEQY
>TRBJ2-2|TRBV10-3
AISADRNTGELF
>TRBJ1-3|TRBV2
ASIGGAPGNTIY
>TRBJ2-1|TRBV19
ASRVAGGTFNEQF
>TRBJ2-2|TRBV19
ASSIGAGQLNTGELF
>TRBJ1-6|TRBV7-8
ASSLNDRPNSPLH
>TRBJ1-4|TRBV18
ASSRDRENEKLF
>TRBJ2-3|TRBV7-6
ASSYTTGSSGTDTQY
>TRBJ2-2|TRBV7-9
ASSAPSGGRVAGELF
>TRBJ1-5|TRBV4-1
ASSQVRTLQPQH
>TRBJ1-2|TRBV3-1/TRBV3-2
ASSPLDRPVWGYT
>TRBJ2-7|TRBV18
ASSPPSSEQY
>TRBJ2-1|TRBV7-9
ASSQWTSGRGFRDNEQF
>TRBJ1-5|TRBV18
ASSQGDSNQPQH
>TRBJ1-5|TRBV6-5
ASSIGNSNQPQH
>TRBJ2-2|TRBV5-1
ASSLEGAGVNTGELF
>TRBJ1-1|TRBV29-1
SVEGWGQSGTEAF
>TRBJ2-3|TRBV5-1
ASSQTRPDTDTQY
>TRBJ1-1|TRBV19
ASSPRWDKRTEAF
>TRBJ2-5|TRBV11-2
ASSLEGPGGSQY
>TRBJ2-2|TRBV3-1/TRBV3-2
ASSLRLVGGELF
>TRBJ2-1|TRBV7-3
ASSPRLAGFNEQF
>TRBJ1-1|TRBV25-1
ASSESGVNTEAF
>TRBJ1-2|TRBV29-1
SVEQARTGRGYT
>TRBJ1-5|TRBV4-2
ASSHEDGQGLRYSNQPQH
>TRBJ2-7|TRBV6-5
ASSYLAGGPYEQY
>TRBJ2-1|TRBV30
AWSGHTYNEQF
>TRBJ2-1|TRBV9
ASSVGVAGDNEQF
>TRBJ2-2|TRBV29-1
SVDMSQGAGELF
>TRBJ1-2|TRBV28
ASSSSAGAGGYT
>TRBJ1-4|TRBV19
ASSMPGQGGEKLF
>TRBJ1-2|TRBV18
ASSPVSEGNNYGYT
>TRBJ2-3|TRBV6-5
ASSRGTRYADTQY
>TRBJ1-2|TRBV3-1/TRBV3-2
ASSQELGTVSQGYT
>TRBJ1-1|TRBV28
ASRTGSTEAF
>TRBJ2-3|TRBV24-1
ATSDGQLTSTDTQY
>TRBJ2-7|TRBV5-1
ASSLESSGHEQY
>TRBJ1-2|TRBV14
ASSQAGSYGYT
>TRBJ2-4|TRBV29-1
SVSSGQRANIQY
>TRBJ1-5|TRBV7-9
ASSLVRGGSSLSNQPQH
>TRBJ1-1|TRBV7-9
ASSRTALNTEAF
>TRBJ2-1|TRBV29-1
SVEEGVTNEQF
>TRBJ1-4|TRBV7-9
ASSSTTGARTSTNEKLF
>TRBJ2-7|TRBV11-3
ASSPTSGSYEQY
>TRBJ1-5|TRBV18
ASSGQNSNQPQH